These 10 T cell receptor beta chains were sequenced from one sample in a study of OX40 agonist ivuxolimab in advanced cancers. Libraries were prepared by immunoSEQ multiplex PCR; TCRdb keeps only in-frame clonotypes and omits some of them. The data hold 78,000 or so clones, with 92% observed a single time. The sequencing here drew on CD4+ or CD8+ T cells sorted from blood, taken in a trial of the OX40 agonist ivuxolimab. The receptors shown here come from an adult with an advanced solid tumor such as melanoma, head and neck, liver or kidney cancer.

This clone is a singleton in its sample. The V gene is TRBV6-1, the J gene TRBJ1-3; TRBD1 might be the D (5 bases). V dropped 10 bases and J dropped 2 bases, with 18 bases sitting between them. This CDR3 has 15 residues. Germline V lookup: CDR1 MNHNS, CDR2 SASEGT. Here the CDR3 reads CATTIERQPGNTIYF. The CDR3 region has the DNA TGTGCCACCACTATCGAGAGACAGCCTGGAAACACCATATATTTT.

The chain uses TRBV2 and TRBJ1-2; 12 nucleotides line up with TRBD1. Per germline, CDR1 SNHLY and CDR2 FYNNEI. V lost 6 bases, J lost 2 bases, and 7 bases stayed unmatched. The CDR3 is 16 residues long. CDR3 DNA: TGTGCCAGCAGAGAGGGACAGGGGGCTCTGAACTATGGCTACACCTTC. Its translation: CASREGQGALNYGYTF. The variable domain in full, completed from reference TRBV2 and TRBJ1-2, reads EPEVTQTPSHQVTQMGQEVILRCVPISNHLYFYWYRQILGQKVEFLVSFYNNEISEKSEIFDDQFSVERPDGSNFTLKIRSTKLEDSAMYFCASREGQGALNYGYTFGSGTRLTVV.

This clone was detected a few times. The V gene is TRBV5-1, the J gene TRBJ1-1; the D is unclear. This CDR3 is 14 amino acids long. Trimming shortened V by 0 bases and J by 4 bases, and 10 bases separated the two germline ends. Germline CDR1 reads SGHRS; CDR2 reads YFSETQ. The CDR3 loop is CASSLDAGGTEAFF. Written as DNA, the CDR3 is TGCGCCAGCAGCTTGGATGCGGGCGGCACTGAAGCTTTCTTT.

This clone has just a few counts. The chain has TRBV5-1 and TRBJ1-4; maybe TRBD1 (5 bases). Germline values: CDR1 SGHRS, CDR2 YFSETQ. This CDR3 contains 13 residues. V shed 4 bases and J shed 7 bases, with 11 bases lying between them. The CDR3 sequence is CASSRGVGEKLFF. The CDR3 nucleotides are TGCGCCAGCAGCAGGGGAGTTGGTGAAAAACTGTTTTTT.

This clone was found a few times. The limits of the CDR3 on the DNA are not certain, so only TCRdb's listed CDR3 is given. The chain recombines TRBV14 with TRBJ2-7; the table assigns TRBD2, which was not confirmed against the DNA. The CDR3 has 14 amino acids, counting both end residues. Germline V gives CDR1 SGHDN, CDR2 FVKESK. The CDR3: CASSQDWASGSKYF.

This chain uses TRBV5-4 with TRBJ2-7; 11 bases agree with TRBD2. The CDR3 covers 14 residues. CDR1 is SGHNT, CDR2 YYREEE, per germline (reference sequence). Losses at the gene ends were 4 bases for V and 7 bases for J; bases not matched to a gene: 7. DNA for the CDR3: TGTGCCAGCAGCGGTCCGGGACTAGCGGTTGAGCAGTACTTC. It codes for CASSGPGLAVEQYF.

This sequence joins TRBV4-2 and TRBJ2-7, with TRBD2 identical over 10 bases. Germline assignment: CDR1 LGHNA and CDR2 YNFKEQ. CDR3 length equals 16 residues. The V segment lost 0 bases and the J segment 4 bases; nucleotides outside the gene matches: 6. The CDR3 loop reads CASSQDQSGGAYEQYF. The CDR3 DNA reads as TGTGCCAGCAGCCAAGATCAGAGCGGGGGGGCGTACGAGCAGTACTTC.

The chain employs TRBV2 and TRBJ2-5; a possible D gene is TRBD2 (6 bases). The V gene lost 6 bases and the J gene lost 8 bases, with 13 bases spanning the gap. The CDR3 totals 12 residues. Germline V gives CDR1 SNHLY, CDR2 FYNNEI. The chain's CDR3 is CASRGDGGTQYF. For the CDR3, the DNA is TGTGCCAGCAGGGGGGACGGGGGAACCCAGTACTTC.

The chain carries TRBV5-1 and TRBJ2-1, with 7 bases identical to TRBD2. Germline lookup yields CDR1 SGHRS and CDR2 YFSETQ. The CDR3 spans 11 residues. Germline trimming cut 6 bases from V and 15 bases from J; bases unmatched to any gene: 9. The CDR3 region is CASTGEGRGFF. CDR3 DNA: TGCGCCAGCACTGGGGAGGGGAGGGGGTTCTTC.

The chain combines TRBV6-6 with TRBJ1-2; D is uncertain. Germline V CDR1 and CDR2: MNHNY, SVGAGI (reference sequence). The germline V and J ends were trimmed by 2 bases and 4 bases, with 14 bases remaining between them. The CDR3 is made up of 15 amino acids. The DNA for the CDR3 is TGTGCCAGCAGTTACGAGCAGGACTTTTCCTATGGCTACACCTTC. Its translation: CASSYEQDFSYGYTF.